The 29 T cell receptor beta chains listed next were all sequenced from one sample in a study of T cell repertoires in aging, cancer and after chemotherapy. TRB rearrangements spanning V, D and J were amplified using mixed TRB-A/B primers. TCRdb redid the calling of the multiplex PCR reads with MiXCR, one entry per CDR3 protein. This sample has some 680 distinct CDR3 sequences, with about 30% found just once. The template was genomic DNA from peripheral blood, not RNA. Sequenced sample: blood. These receptors came from a human donor with a blood cancer.

This chain links TRBV7-9 with TRBJ1-6; D ambiguous. This CDR3 spans 13 amino acids. The V end lost 5 bases, the J end lost 7 bases, and 9 bases lay between the germline ends. Germline CDR1 reads SEHNR; CDR2 reads FQNEAQ (reference sequence). CDR3 nucleotides: TGTGCCAGCAGCACGAAACAGAATTCACCCCTCCACTTT. Its translation: CASSTKQNSPLHF.

This clonotype occurred a few times. The chain's CDR3 is CASSQDAGARDEQFF. The CDR3 coding sequence is TGCGCCAGCAGCCAAGACGCGGGGGCGAGGGATGAGCAGTTCTTC. The chain is built from TRBV4-3 and TRBJ2-1, with D possibly being TRBD2 (7 bases). V lost 0 bases and J lost 8, with 14 bases in between. Germline CDR1 reads LGHNA; CDR2 reads YSLEER. CDR3 size: 15 residues.

The V gene is TRBV7-6, the J gene TRBJ2-7, with 8 bases matching TRBD2. The trim removed 2 bases at V and 4 bases at J, leaving 7 bases unmatched. CDR3 length: 15 residues. Germline V gene lookup returns CDR1 SGHVS and CDR2 FNYEAQ. Here the CDR3 reads CASSLSGTSRYEQYF. CDR3 bases: TGTGCCAGCAGCTTATCCGGGACTAGTAGGTACGAGCAGTACTTC. The full variable domain, in which reference TRBV7-6 and TRBJ2-7 provide the parts outside the CDR3, is GAGVSQSPRYKVTKRGQDVALRCDPISGHVSLYWYRQALGQGPEFLTYFNYEAQQDKSGLPNDRFSAERPEGSISTLTIQRTEQRDSAMYRCASSLSGTSRYEQYFGPGTRLTVT.

The chain is built from TRBV5-5 and TRBJ2-2, with D maybe TRBD1 (6 bases). V lost 6 bases and J 0 bases, leaving 12 bases between the germline ends. The length of the CDR3 is 15 residues. The germline V gene encodes CDR1 SGHKS and CDR2 YYEKEE (reference sequence). CDR3 DNA sequence: TGTGCCAGCACCCGGACAGCTACGAACACCGGGGAGCTGTTTTTT. This sequence encodes CASTRTATNTGELFF.

This clonotype showed up just a few times. The rearrangement joins TRBV19 to TRBJ2-7; 7 bases match TRBD1. After removal of 5 bases from V and 3 bases from J, the junction contained 7 bases not matched to a gene. The CDR3 spans 14 residues. Germline values: CDR1 LNHDA, CDR2 SQIVND (reference sequence). In nucleotides, the CDR3 is TGTGCCAGTAGTGTGGCAGGGGGAGACTACGAGCAGTACTTC. Translated, it gives CASSVAGGDYEQYF.

The chain recombines TRBV19 with TRBJ2-5; TRBD2 matches 7 bases. V dropped 2 bases and J dropped 5; count of bases not matched to a gene: 5. The CDR3 totals 14 residues. Germline-derived CDR1 and CDR2 are LNHDA and SQIVND (reference sequence). The CDR3 spells CASSIMGGWETQYF. CDR3 nucleotide sequence: TGTGCCAGTAGTATAATGGGAGGGTGGGAGACCCAGTACTTC.

The rearrangement uses TRBV19 and TRBJ1-2; D call uncertain. The CDR3 length is 13 residues. The germline CDR1 and CDR2 sequences are LNHDA and SQIVND (reference sequence). V was clipped by 3 bases and J by 3 bases, with 8 bases between them. Here the CDR3 DNA reads TGTGCCAGTAGTATCCCAAGGGACTATGGCTACACCTTC. Its translation is CASSIPRDYGYTF.

The chain is built from TRBV27 and TRBJ2-3; D remains ambiguous. Germline assignment: CDR1 MNHEY and CDR2 SMNVEV (reference sequence). CDR3 length: 13 residues. Trimming shortened V by 1 base and J by 1 base, and 3 bases separated the two germline ends. The CDR3, as DNA: TGTGCCAGCAGTTTATGGGGCACAGATACGCAGTATTTT. This codes for CASSLWGTDTQYF.

In this sample, this clonotype turned up a few times. V is TRBV12-3 or TRBV12-4 and J is TRBJ2-5; D call uncertain. Trimming shortened V by 5 bases and J by 5 bases, and 15 bases separated the two germline ends. The CDR3 loop spans 14 amino acids. CDR3: CASSGSATGETQYF. For the CDR3, the DNA is TGTGCCAGCAGTGGGTCAGCCACCGGGGAGACCCAGTACTTC.

This chain uses TRBV6-5 with TRBJ2-1; 10 bases map to TRBD2. The junction had 9 bases not matched to a gene; V was cut back by 10 bases and J by 3 bases. The CDR3 is 15 amino acids. CDR1 and CDR2 from the germline V gene are MNHEY and SVGAGI. DNA for the CDR3: TGTGCCACAAGGGGAAGCGGGAGGGGCTACAATGAGCAGTTCTTC. This translates into CATRGSGRGYNEQFF.

Sample share makes this clonotype medium-sized. This chain links TRBV30 with TRBJ1-2; no clear D. Germline loops: CDR1 GTSNPN, CDR2 SVGIG (reference sequence). V dropped 5 bases and J dropped 3 bases, with 10 bases sitting between them. The CDR3 has 12 residues. CDR3 bases: TGTGCCTGGGGAGGGAGGGACTATGGCTACACCTTC. Residues: CAWGGRDYGYTF.

In this sample, this clonotype turned up a few times. V gene TRBV6-5 combines with J gene TRBJ2-3; TRBD2 is a possible D gene (5 bases). The CDR3 extends over 17 amino acids. Trimming left V 5 bases short and J 6 bases short, with 24 bases between. CDR1 is MNHEY, CDR2 SVGAGI, per germline. DNA for the CDR3: TGTGCCAGCAGTCCCGTCCTAGCCGGGGAACGGAAGGATACGCAGTATTTT. Protein: CASSPVLAGERKDTQYF.

By proportion, this clonotype is medium-sized. The chain is built from TRBV6-5 and TRBJ2-7; D possibly corresponds to TRBD2 (5 bases). The V end was cut by 6 bases, the J end by 2 bases, with 11 bases between. Germline V gene sequence: CDR1 MNHEY, CDR2 SVGAGI. The CDR3 spans 13 residues. The CDR3 bases are TGTGCCAGCAGCGGTGGGCGGGCCTACGAGCAGTACTTC. This encodes CASSGGRAYEQYF.

This clonotype occurred a few times. V gene TRBV6-5 combines with J gene TRBJ2-1; TRBD2 agrees at 7 bases. The CDR3 length is 16 residues. Germline V lookup: CDR1 MNHEY, CDR2 SVGAGI. Trimming at V came to 0 bases and at J to 8 bases, leaving 10 bases not matched to a gene. CDR3 sequence reads: CASSYSVGGLGDEQFF. CDR3 DNA sequence: TGTGCCAGCAGTTACTCAGTGGGAGGGCTGGGGGATGAGCAGTTCTTC.

The chain uses TRBV6-2 or TRBV6-3 and TRBJ2-2; 7 bases fit TRBD2. This CDR3 region has 15 residues. With 6 bases clipped from V and 5 bases from J, the junction kept 9 bases outside the gene matches. Germline loops: CDR1 MNHEY, CDR2 SVGEGT. CDR3 DNA: TGTGCCAGCAGACTTCACTGGGGGGGTACCGGGGAGCTGTTTTTT. It is translated as CASRLHWGGTGELFF.

The chain is built from TRBV20-1 and TRBJ2-5; D uncertain. CDR1 is DFQATT, CDR2 SNEGSKA, per germline (reference sequence). V shed 6 bases and J shed 6 bases, with 11 bases lying between them. The CDR3 is 11 amino acids. CDR3: CSAHSGQTQYF. CDR3 nucleotide sequence: TGCAGTGCGCACAGTGGGCAGACCCAGTACTTC.

The genes are TRBV19 and TRBJ1-5; 7 nucleotides agree with TRBD1. V lost 9 bases and J lost 3; bases outside the gene matches: 11. The CDR3 is 15 amino acids. In germline, CDR1 is LNHDA, CDR2 SQIVND (reference sequence). The chain's CDR3 is CASIQAGTVNQPQHF. The CDR3, as DNA: TGTGCCAGCATCCAGGCCGGGACAGTCAATCAGCCCCAGCATTTT. Looking up the rest from reference TRBV19 and TRBJ1-5 gives the full variable domain: DGGITQSPKYLFRKEGQNVTLSCEQNLNHDAMYWYRQDPGQGLRLIYYSQIVNDFQKGDIAEGYSVSREKKESFPLTVTSAQKNPTAFYLCASIQAGTVNQPQHFGDGTRLSIL.

This clonotype was found a few times. The gene calls are TRBV5-6 and TRBJ1-4, with a tentative D call TRBD1 (5 bases). The germline V and J ends were trimmed by 2 bases and 0 bases, with 8 bases remaining between them. The CDR3 loop spans 15 amino acids. In germline, CDR1 is SGHDT, CDR2 YYEEEE. CDR3 bases: TGTGCCAGCAGCTTCCAGGGAACAACTAATGAAAAACTGTTTTTT. It specifies CASSFQGTTNEKLFF.

The chain employs TRBV12-3 or TRBV12-4 and TRBJ1-6, with D tentatively TRBD1 (5 bases). The V gene lost 9 bases and the J gene lost 7 bases, with 10 bases spanning the gap. The CDR3 runs 12 residues. In nucleotides, the CDR3 is TGTGCCAGAAGAGGGGCCAATTCACCCCTCCACTTT. This translates into CARRGANSPLHF.

The chain uses TRBV6-5 and TRBJ1-3; no firm D call. The germline V gene has CDR1 MNHEY and CDR2 SVGAGI. Trimming left V 6 bases short and J 1 base short, with 19 bases between. This CDR3 region has 17 residues. The CDR3 sequence is CASSSSGAVTSGNTIYF. Written as DNA, the CDR3 is TGTGCCAGCAGCTCCTCGGGAGCAGTGACTTCTGGAAACACCATATATTTT.

The chain has TRBV20-1 and TRBJ2-3, with 10 bases that match TRBD2. The CDR3 has 14 residues. Germline trimming cut 1 base from V and 6 bases from J; bases unmatched to any gene: 4. Germline V lookup: CDR1 DFQATT, CDR2 SNEGSKA (reference sequence). The CDR3 sequence: CSARVSGRGDTQYF. As DNA, the CDR3 is TGCAGTGCTAGAGTGAGCGGGAGGGGGGATACGCAGTATTTT.

The V gene is TRBV27, the J gene TRBJ1-6; TRBD1 aligns across 8 bases. The germline CDR1 and CDR2 sequences are MNHEY and SMNVEV (reference sequence). With 0 bases clipped from V and 8 bases from J, the junction kept 0 bases outside the gene matches. The CDR3 length is 14 residues. CDR3 sequence (DNA): TGTGCCAGCAGTTTATCCAGGGGGCATTCACCCCTCCACTTT. It specifies CASSLSRGHSPLHF.

This chain connects TRBV7-6 to TRBJ2-7; 10 nucleotides match TRBD2. This CDR3 is built from 15 residues. The germline V gene encodes CDR1 SGHVS and CDR2 FNYEAQ. Trimming removed 5 bases from V and 5 bases from J; junction bases left unmatched: 9. CDR3 DNA: TGTGCCAGCAGCCCCACGCTGGGGACTAGCGACGAGCAGTACTTC. It is translated as CASSPTLGTSDEQYF.

In its sample, this clonotype is medium-sized. V and J are TRBV27 and TRBJ2-7; 8 bases are a match to TRBD2. The germline V gene has CDR1 MNHEY and CDR2 SMNVEV (reference sequence). V dropped 8 bases and J dropped 3; count of bases not matched to a gene: 3. The CDR3 contains 12 residues. Here the CDR3 reads CASPLAVYEQYF. CDR3 bases: TGTGCCAGCCCACTAGCGGTCTACGAGCAGTACTTC.

The rearrangement links TRBV5-6 to TRBJ1-1; unclear D gene. Trimming cost V 0 bases and J 1 base, with 7 bases left between them. The CDR3 is 14 amino acids. In germline, CDR1 is SGHDT, CDR2 YYEEEE. This CDR3 is CASSLARGNTEAFF. The CDR3 nucleotides are TGTGCCAGCAGCTTGGCGAGAGGGAACACTGAAGCTTTCTTT.

This clonotype was detected only a few times. CDR3 amino acids: CASSIYRGNQPQHF. The CDR3 nucleotides read TGTGCCAGCAGCATATACAGGGGCAATCAGCCCCAGCATTTT. This rearrangement joins TRBV7-2 to TRBJ1-5; weak D call: TRBD1 (6 bases). The CDR3 consists of 14 residues. Germline CDR1 is SGHTA and CDR2 is FQGNSA. Trimming took 5 bases from V and 2 from J, leaving 10 bases between them.

This clonotype showed up just a few times. The CDR3 protein is CASSLHGGGEAFF. DNA for the CDR3: TGTGCCAGTAGTCTCCACGGGGGGGGTGAAGCTTTCTTT. V usage is TRBV19 and J usage is TRBJ1-1; maybe TRBD1 (5 bases). CDR1 and CDR2 from the germline V gene are LNHDA and SQIVND (reference sequence). CDR3 length: 13 amino acids. Trimming cost V 5 bases and J 7 bases, with 14 bases left between them.

This chain's CDR3 is CASSTGTPYEQYF. CDR3 sequence (DNA): TGTGCCAGTAGTACCGGGACCCCCTACGAGCAGTACTTC. The genes are TRBV13 and TRBJ2-7; D assignment may be TRBD1 or TRBD2 (5 bases each). The CDR3 covers 13 residues. V was trimmed by 9 bases and J by 2 bases, leaving 14 bases between them. The germline V gene encodes CDR1 PRHDT and CDR2 FYEKMQ (reference sequence).

The CDR3 bases are TGTGCCAGTAGTATACAGCCTGGGACCTATGGCTACACCTTC. Protein: CASSIQPGTYGYTF. The chain is built from TRBV19 and TRBJ1-2; a weak D match, TRBD1 (5 bases). There are 14 residues in the CDR3. The V end lost 2 bases, the J end lost 4 bases, and 11 bases lay between the germline ends. The germline V gene encodes CDR1 LNHDA and CDR2 SQIVND (reference sequence).